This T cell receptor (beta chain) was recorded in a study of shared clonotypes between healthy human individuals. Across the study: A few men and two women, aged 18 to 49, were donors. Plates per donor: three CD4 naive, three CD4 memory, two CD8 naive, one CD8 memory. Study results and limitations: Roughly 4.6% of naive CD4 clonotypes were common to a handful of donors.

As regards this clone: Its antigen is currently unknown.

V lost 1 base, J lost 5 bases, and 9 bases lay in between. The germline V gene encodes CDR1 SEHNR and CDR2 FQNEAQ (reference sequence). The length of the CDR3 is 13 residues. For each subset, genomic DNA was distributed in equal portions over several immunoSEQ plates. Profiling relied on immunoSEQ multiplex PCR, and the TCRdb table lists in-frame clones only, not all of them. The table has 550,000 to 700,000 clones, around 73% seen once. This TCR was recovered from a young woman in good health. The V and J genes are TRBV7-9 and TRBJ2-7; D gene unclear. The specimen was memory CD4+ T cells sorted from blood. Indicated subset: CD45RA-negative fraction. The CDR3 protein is CASSLEGSHEQYF. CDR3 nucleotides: TGTGCCAGCAGCTTAGAAGGTAGCCACGAGCAGTACTTC. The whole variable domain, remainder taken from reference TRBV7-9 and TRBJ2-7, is DTGVSQNPRHKITKRGQNVTFRCDPISEHNRLYWYRQTLGQGPEFLTYFQNEAQLEKSRLLSDRFSAERPKGSFSTLEIQRTEQGDSAMYLCASSLEGSHEQYFGPGTRLTVT.